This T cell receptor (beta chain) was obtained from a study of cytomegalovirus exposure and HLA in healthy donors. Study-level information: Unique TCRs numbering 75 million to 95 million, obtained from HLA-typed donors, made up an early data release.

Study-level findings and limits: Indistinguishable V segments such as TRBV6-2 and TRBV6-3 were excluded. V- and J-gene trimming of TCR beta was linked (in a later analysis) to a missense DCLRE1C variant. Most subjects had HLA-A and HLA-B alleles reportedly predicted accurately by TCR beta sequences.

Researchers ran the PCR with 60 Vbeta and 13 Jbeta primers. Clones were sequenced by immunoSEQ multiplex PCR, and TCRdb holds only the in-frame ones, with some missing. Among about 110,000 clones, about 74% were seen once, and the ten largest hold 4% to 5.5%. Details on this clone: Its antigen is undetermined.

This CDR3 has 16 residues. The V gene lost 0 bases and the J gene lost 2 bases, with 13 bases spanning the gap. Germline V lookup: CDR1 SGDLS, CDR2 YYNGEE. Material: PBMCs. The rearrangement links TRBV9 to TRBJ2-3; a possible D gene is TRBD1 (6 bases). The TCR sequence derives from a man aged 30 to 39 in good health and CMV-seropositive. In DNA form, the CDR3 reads TGTGCCAGCAGCGTAGAGGGGGATTCGAACACAGATACGCAGTATTTT. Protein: CASSVEGDSNTDTQYF.